This TCR beta chain was recovered during a study of regulatory T cells in long-lasting Graves disease (dated by TCRdb to the early 2020s). Some background on the complete study: Persistent Graves' disease was defined as persistently positive TSH receptor autoantibodies together with antithyroid drug treatment for over 5 years. This study used TCR sequencing and RNA sequencing of peripheral blood to compare persistent Graves' disease patients against newly diagnosed Graves' disease patients. The study was conducted in China and was registered as a clinical trial. A total of around 35 samples were covered by TCR sequencing, comprising approximately 13 persistent and 20 or so newly diagnosed Graves' disease patients. Persistent Graves' disease patients in the clinical cohort had taken antithyroid drugs for about 10.3 years on average. Results and caveats for the whole study, not just this receptor: TRBV28, TRBJ1-2 and TRBJ2-5 were preferentially used in persistent disease, while TRBV20-1 and TRBJ2-1 were favored in newly diagnosed disease. Lower TCR Shannon entropy and fewer highly expanded clones were observed in persistent Graves' disease patients than in newly diagnosed patients, which suggested clonal expansion. The authors noted that the small sample size was a limitation that may lower accuracy. Because the primary lesion, thyroid tissue, could not be accessed, the study looked at peripheral blood alone. Only the TCR beta chain was sequenced and analyzed. Persistent patients shared more public clonotypes among themselves (approximately 2,500) than newly diagnosed patients did (roughly 920).

The germline V gene (reference sequence) specifies LNHDA as CDR1 and SQIVND as CDR2. V gives up 7 bases and J gives up 4 bases, and the segment between their germline ends measures 11 bases. From its cysteine to its phenylalanine, the CDR3 spans 14 amino acids. Only the CDR3 DNA is retained, 42 bases long and in frame from the first base. In its sample, this clonotype was seen a few times. The clone's antigen remains unknown. There are no base qualities to consult, and no much larger clone falls within one base. The sample's time point label, in plain terms: persistent/refractory GD, antithyroid drugs over 5 years with positive TRAb. For both TCR sequencing and RNA sequencing, RNA was extracted from PBMCs in TRIzol. Graves' disease was diagnosed according to American Thyroid Association guidelines. Recruitment of patients was carried out at an endocrinology department in Xi'an, China. Each patient gave about 10 milliliters of peripheral blood, collected in an EDTA anticoagulant tube. Ficoll Paque Plus density gradient separation was used to isolate PBMCs, and no further T cell sorting was done. An Agilent 2100 Bioanalyzer and agarose gel were used to assess RNA quality, and a NanoDrop 2000 was used to measure RNA concentration.

The method was multiplex PCR. Reads for this sample came from an Illumina HiSeq 4000. iRepertoire HTBI primers and Arm-PCR amplification of CDR3 regions were used to construct TCR beta libraries. Gel purification was performed on PCR products prior to sequencing. As for the authors' bioinformatics: A total of 60 to 80 TRBV and 14 TRBJ segments were identified across samples and were used for gene usage analysis of CDR3 amino acid clonotypes. COPE and FqMerger were used to merge the filtered high-quality paired reads into contigs. BLAST was used to align contigs to IMGT TRBV, TRBD and TRBJ reference genes, and CDR3 was defined according to IMGT. Highly expanded clones were defined as clonotypes with a frequency above 0.1%. Shannon entropy served as the measure of repertoire diversity, while the Gini coefficient captured V-J evenness. A clonotype was considered public if more than one individual shared it. Using fastp at Q25 and MiXCR, TCRdb reprocessed the public reads and kept productive beta chains. Duplicate CDR3 protein sequences are folded into a single record with the most common DNA and genes. These V and J calls rely on TCRdb rather than the paper's analysis. The sample profile shows some 340,000 distinct CDR3 sequences; about 23% of them were found once. Jointly, the top ten make up 28% of the sample.

Source: peripheral blood mononuclear cells (PBMCs), taken when the disease was refractory, from a patient treated with antithyroid drugs. This chain is built from TRBV19 and TRBJ2-6, with no confident D gene call. This clonotype was obtained from a woman aged 40 to 49 with Graves disease. Donor details come from another sample of the same person, matched by shared clones. The nucleotide sequence reads TGTGCCAGTAATTGGCGATCAGGGGCCAACGTCCTGACTTTC. It is translated as CASNWRSGANVLTF.